Shown below are 22 T cell receptor beta chains from a single sample sequenced in a study of cytomegalovirus exposure and HLA in healthy donors. Primers for the PCR totalled 60 Vbeta and 13 Jbeta. Assay: immunoSEQ multiplex PCR; the TCRdb copy retains only in-frame clones and omits some. Among around 170,000 clones, 65% to 85% were seen once, and the ten largest hold about 3.8%. Sequencing input: PBMCs. Every receptor here comes from a middle-aged man in good health and CMV-seronegative.

The rearrangement links TRBV18 to TRBJ2-7; possibly TRBD1 for D (6 bases). V gave up 4 bases and J gave up 5 bases, with 27 bases separating them. The CDR3 is 18 residues long. CDR1 and CDR2 (germline): KGHSH, LQKENI. CDR3: CASSLTPPGTKDGHEQYF. CDR3 nucleotide sequence: TGTGCCAGCTCACTTACCCCCCCGGGGACAAAAGACGGCCACGAGCAGTACTTC.

The chain combines TRBV5-5 with TRBJ1-5; D is possibly TRBD1 (6 bases). This CDR3 contains 15 residues. With 0 bases removed from V and 7 bases from J, the gap between germline ends came to 14 bases. Germline V CDR1 and CDR2: SGHKS, YYEKEE (reference sequence). CDR3 loop: CASSLGFRGLQPQHF. The DNA of the CDR3 is TGTGCCAGCAGCTTGGGATTCAGGGGCTTGCAGCCCCAGCATTTT.

On this clone: Sequence at one end of the junction differs from germline and may be a read error. The chain recombines TRBV7-7 with TRBJ1-1, with 7 nucleotides matching TRBD1. The germline V gene has CDR1 SSHAT and CDR2 FNYEAQ (reference sequence). CDR3 length: 13 amino acids. CDR3 sequence (DNA): TGTGCTAGCAGCCTTAGACAGGGAGCTGAAGCTTTCTTT. Protein: CASSLRQGAEAFF.

This clone was seen only once. This chain connects TRBV2 to TRBJ2-3; the D is unclear. This CDR3 has 13 amino acids. Trimming stripped 5 bases from V and 6 bases from J, with 12 bases between. Germline-derived CDR1 and CDR2 are SNHLY and FYNNEI. CDR3 region: CASSPNPVDTQYF. CDR3 bases: TGTGCCAGCAGTCCCAATCCAGTCGATACGCAGTATTTT.

This clone was detected a few times. The chain carries TRBV10-3 and TRBJ1-1, with 7 nucleotides matching TRBD1. The CDR3 is 11 amino acids. V shed 6 bases and J 13 bases; nucleotides not matched to a gene: 8. Germline CDR1 reads ENHRY; CDR2 reads SYGVKD. CDR3 sequence (DNA): TGTGCCATCAGCGACAGGGAAATTAATTTCTTT. Translated, it gives CAISDREINFF.

Concerning this clone itself: Sequence at one end of the junction differs from germline and may be a read error. The V call is TRBV19, the J call TRBJ2-7; 11 positions agree with TRBD1. Germline CDR1 reads LNHDA; CDR2 reads SQIVND (reference sequence). This CDR3 contains 14 residues. The CDR3 region is CASSIGQGAYGQYF. The CDR3 bases are TGTGCCAGTAGTATCGGACAGGGGGCCTACGGGCAGTACTTC.

This clone was recorded only once. The chain links TRBV5-1 to TRBJ1-6; D is ambiguous. CDR1 is SGHRS and CDR2 is YFSETQ in the germline V gene. This CDR3 has 13 amino acids. V lost 0 bases, J lost 7 bases, and 5 bases lay in between. The CDR3 region is CASSLGANSPLHF. The CDR3 bases are TGCGCCAGCAGCTTGGGTGCGAATTCACCCCTCCACTTT.

V usage is TRBV7-9 and J usage is TRBJ2-7; 7 positions match TRBD1. Germline V gives CDR1 SEHNR, CDR2 FQNEAQ (reference sequence). V lost 3 bases, J lost 5 bases, and 7 bases stayed unmatched. The CDR3 is made up of 14 amino acids. The CDR3 DNA is TGTGCCAGCAGCTTGTACAGGGGTCGGAACGAGCAGTACTTC. Protein: CASSLYRGRNEQYF. Together with reference TRBV7-9 and TRBJ2-7, the CDR3 gives the full variable domain: DTGVSQNPRHKITKRGQNVTFRCDPISEHNRLYWYRQTLGQGPEFLTYFQNEAQLEKSRLLSDRFSAERPKGSFSTLEIQRTEQGDSAMYLCASSLYRGRNEQYFGPGTRLTVT.

This clone has a handful of counts. DNA of the CDR3: TGTGCCTGGAGTTCCCCTGTCCCTGGGGCCAACGTCCTGACTTTC. Its protein product is CAWSSPVPGANVLTF. V usage is TRBV30 and J usage is TRBJ2-6; D is unclear. This CDR3 region has 15 residues. The germline gives CDR1 GTSNPN, CDR2 SVGIG (reference sequence). Trimming left V 2 bases short and J 2 bases short, with 10 bases between.

V is TRBV2 and J is TRBJ2-6; the match to TRBD1 covers 10 bases. J was trimmed by 3 bases and V by 4 bases; bases with no gene match: 9. The CDR3 extends over 18 amino acids. The V gene's germline CDR1 is SNHLY and CDR2 FYNNEI. Here the CDR3 DNA reads TGTGCCAGCAGTGGCCGGGACAGGGGATCTTTTGGGGCCAACGTCCTGACTTTC. Its translation: CASSGRDRGSFGANVLTF.

The J gene is TRBJ1-6, the V gene TRBV7-9, with 12 bases fitting TRBD1. Germline V gives CDR1 SEHNR, CDR2 FQNEAQ (reference sequence). The J segment lost 13 bases and the V segment lost 5 bases, leaving 6 bases of the junction unmatched. This CDR3 region has 14 residues. CDR3: CASSGRDRGLPLHF. CDR3 DNA: TGTGCCAGCAGCGGACGGGACAGGGGGCTCCCCCTCCACTTT.

This clone was recorded once. The chain employs TRBV4-1 and TRBJ1-4; 8 nucleotides agree with TRBD1. Looked up from germline, CDR1 is MGHRA and CDR2 is YSYEKL. V lost 1 base and J lost 5; bases outside the gene matches: 3. This CDR3 has 15 residues. The DNA for the CDR3 is TGCGCCAGCAGCCAAGTTGCAGGGGGCAATGAAAAACTGTTTTTT. It codes for CASSQVAGGNEKLFF.

Only a few counts were recorded for this clone. This chain joins TRBV7-2 and TRBJ1-5, with 8 bases lining up with TRBD1. The CDR3 spans 13 residues. V gave up 4 bases and J gave up 7 bases; unmatched junction bases: 3. CDR1 is SGHTA, CDR2 FQGNSA, per germline. This CDR3 reads CASSSQGAQPQHF. The CDR3 DNA reads TGTGCCAGCAGCTCCCAGGGGGCCCAGCCCCAGCATTTT.

The chain carries TRBV11-2 and TRBJ2-3, with 9 bases matching TRBD1. J lost 1 base, V lost 6 bases, and 11 bases had no gene match. From germline, CDR1 is SGHAT and CDR2 FQNNGV. The CDR3 contains 17 residues. Here the CDR3 reads CASRSNRGHLGTDTQYF. In DNA, the CDR3 is TGTGCCAGCAGGTCCAACAGGGGGCACTTAGGCACAGATACGCAGTATTTT.

This chain connects TRBV13 to TRBJ2-5, with D possibly matching TRBD2 (6 bases). This CDR3 comprises 14 residues. Trimming took off 5 bases at V and 4 bases at J, with 14 bases between the two ends. Per germline, CDR1 PRHDT and CDR2 FYEKMQ (reference sequence). The CDR3 DNA follows: TGTGCCAGCAGCCCAGAGCGGGCCTCAGAGACCCAGTACTTC. Translation: CASSPERASETQYF.

This clone was counted only a few times. The chain recombines TRBV19 with TRBJ1-4, with 10 bases that match TRBD1. V lost 6 bases, J lost 3 bases, and 1 base stayed unmatched. This CDR3 has 14 residues. Looked up from germline, CDR1 is LNHDA and CDR2 is SQIVND (reference sequence). CDR3 region: CASRDRGANEKLFF. CDR3 coding DNA: TGTGCCAGTAGGGACAGGGGGGCTAATGAAAAACTGTTTTTT.

This chain connects TRBV7-2 to TRBJ2-1; 11 bases align to TRBD2. The CDR3 covers 15 residues. From germline, CDR1 is SGHTA and CDR2 FQGNSA. J gave up 4 bases and V 6 bases, and 5 bases lay outside the gene matches. The CDR3 coding sequence is TGTGCCAGCAGTTATAGCGGGGGGGCTTACAATGAGCAGTTCTTC. Translating gives CASSYSGGAYNEQFF. The variable domain in full, with the rest retrieved from reference TRBV7-2 and TRBJ2-1, is GAGVSQSPSNKVTEKGKDVELRCDPISGHTALYWYRQSLGQGLEFLIYFQGNSAPDKSGLPSDRFSAERTGGSVSTLTIQRTQQEDSAVYLCASSYSGGAYNEQFFGPGTRLTVL.

V and J are TRBV7-2 and TRBJ2-3, with D possibly TRBD2 on 6 matching bases. The germline V gene encodes CDR1 SGHTA and CDR2 FQGNSA. The CDR3 runs 16 residues. The germline V and J ends were trimmed by 2 bases and 7 bases, with 19 bases remaining between them. This CDR3 is CASSLLGGGGPNTQYF. CDR3 DNA sequence: TGTGCCAGCAGCTTATTGGGGGGAGGCGGTCCAAATACGCAGTATTTT.

This rearrangement joins TRBV27 to TRBJ1-2; the match to TRBD1 covers 7 bases. The CDR3 is 13 residues long. Germline loops: CDR1 MNHEY, CDR2 SMNVEV (reference sequence). Trimming cost V 6 bases and J 3 bases; bases outside gene matches: 4. The chain's CDR3 is CASSPGQDYGYTF. CDR3 DNA sequence: TGTGCCAGCAGCCCAGGACAGGACTATGGCTACACCTTC.

This chain links TRBV4-1 with TRBJ2-1; 10 positions agree with TRBD2. The germline V gene encodes CDR1 MGHRA and CDR2 YSYEKL. CDR3 length: 18 amino acids. The V gene end was trimmed by 1 base and the J gene end by 0 bases; junction bases not matched to a gene: 6. Here the CDR3 DNA reads TGCGCCAGCAGCCAAGGGACTAGCGGCTTTAGCTCCTACAATGAGCAGTTCTTC. Its protein product is CASSQGTSGFSSYNEQFF.

The chain carries TRBV7-9 and TRBJ1-2; weak D call: TRBD1 (5 bases). V was cut by 2 bases and J by 6 bases, with 10 bases left in between. Germline CDR1 SEHNR, CDR2 FQNEAQ (reference sequence). CDR3 size: 13 residues. The CDR3 nucleotides read TGTGCCAGCAGCTTAACACGGGGGGATGGCTACACCTTC. The encoded protein is CASSLTRGDGYTF.

The rearrangement links TRBV2 to TRBJ1-5; no reliable D call. The germline V and J ends were trimmed by 10 bases and 9 bases, with 19 bases remaining between them. The CDR3 is 13 residues long. Germline values: CDR1 SNHLY, CDR2 FYNNEI. CDR3 amino acids: CATSDGYTGPQHF. As DNA, the CDR3 is TGTGCCACCTCAGACGGGTATACGGGGCCCCAGCATTTT.